The 25 T cell receptor delta chains below come from one sample, sequenced in a study of gammadelta T cells in human blood. TCRdb re-called the RT-PCR reads using CATT. Of about 1,100 delta-chain clones detected, less than 6.5% appear once; the ten largest clones hold over 8.5%. The sequencing sample was made of non-Vgamma9Vdelta2 gamma-delta T cells from infant blood. Receptor source: a human donor.

Notes on this clone: One base away lies a much larger clone, so this may be a sequencing read error. The rearrangement links TRAV23/DV6 to TRDJ1; 11 bases fit TRDD3. CDR1 is NTAFDY and CDR2 is IRPDVSE in the germline V gene (reference sequence). The CDR3 is 20 residues long. The CDR3 sequence is CAVGTVSVLGDRSCTDKLIF. DNA for the CDR3: TGTGCTGTGGGTACGGTGTCTGTACTGGGGGATAGAAGCTGCACCGATAAACTCATCTTT.

V and J are TRDV1 and TRDJ1, with TRDD3 matching 11 bases. Germline trimming cut 4 bases from V and 0 bases from J; bases unmatched to any gene: 19. The CDR3 has 21 residues. The germline CDR1 and CDR2 sequences are TSWWSYY and QGS. Written as DNA, the CDR3 is TGTGCTCTTGGGGTGGGTACCGTGGGTGGGGGATACGCCCGGTACACCGATAAACTCATCTTT. This sequence encodes CALGVGTVGGGYARYTDKLIF.

This clone was recorded a few times. The protein given by TCRdb reflects a much larger clone and differs at residue 3 from this DNA's translation, likely from a read error; the protein shown is the DNA's translation. The chain links TRDV3 to TRDJ1, with 10 bases lining up with TRDD3. Trimming cost V 5 bases and J 0 bases; bases outside gene matches: 18. CDR1 is TVYSNPD and CDR2 is GDNSRS in the germline V gene (reference sequence). CDR3 size: 18 residues. The CDR3 DNA follows: TGTGCCATTAAAGGGGCCTGGGCTGGGGGATATTACACCGATAAACTCATCTTT. Its translation is CAIKGAWAGGYYTDKLIF.

This clone counts as medium-sized. The V gene is TRDV1, the J gene TRDJ1; 7 nucleotides line up with TRDD2. The germline CDR1 and CDR2 sequences are TSWWSYY and QGS. The V segment lost 3 bases and the J segment 1 base; nucleotides outside the gene matches: 20. The CDR3 has 20 amino acids. This CDR3 is CALGDFLVPGVALGTDKLIF. CDR3 coding DNA: TGTGCTCTTGGGGACTTCCTAGTCCCGGGGGTTGCTCTGGGCACCGATAAACTCATCTTT.

Judged by abundance, this clone is medium-sized. The gene calls are TRDV1 and TRDJ1; D remains ambiguous. This CDR3 contains 12 residues. V was shortened by 7 bases and J by 0 bases, with 6 bases between the two germline ends. CDR1 is TSWWSYY and CDR2 is QGS in the germline V gene. The DNA of the CDR3 is TGTGCTCTTGCAGGCTACACCGATAAACTCATCTTT. This codes for CALAGYTDKLIF.

This clone is judged large. The J gene is TRDJ1, the V gene TRAV38-2/DV8; D is unclear. V was clipped by 0 bases and J by 0 bases, with 15 bases between them. Germline CDR1 reads TSESDYY; CDR2 reads QEAYKQQN. The CDR3 covers 17 residues. For the CDR3, the DNA is TGTGCTTATAGGAGCGCGAAACCCCTTATGTACACCGATAAACTCATCTTT. This encodes CAYRSAKPLMYTDKLIF.

In its sample, this clone ranks as large (0.1 to 1%). The chain joins TRDV3 to TRDJ1; 7 positions agree with TRDD3. The germline CDR1 and CDR2 sequences are TVYSNPD and GDNSRS (reference sequence). The CDR3 has 15 residues. V dropped 2 bases and J dropped 7; count of bases not matched to a gene: 16. CDR3 in amino acids: CAFDPSYAGYLKLIF. DNA for the CDR3: TGTGCCTTTGATCCCTCCTATGCGGGATACCTTAAACTCATCTTT.

Relative to its sample, this clone is large. Other nucleotide sequences from this sample produce the same CDR3. This rearrangement joins TRDV1 to TRDJ3; TRDD3 aligns across 12 bases. CDR1 and CDR2 (germline): TSWWSYY, QGS. The J segment lost 1 base and the V segment lost 5 bases, leaving 18 bases of the junction unmatched. CDR3 length: 23 amino acids. CDR3 sequence: CALGTGEPPTGGYRSWDTRQMFF. CDR3 nucleotide sequence: TGTGCTCTTGGGACTGGGGAACCTCCTACTGGGGGATACCGATCCTGGGACACCCGACAGATGTTTTTC.

By sample fraction, this clone is medium-sized. The chain carries TRDV3 and TRDJ1; D uncertain. Germline CDR1 TVYSNPD, CDR2 GDNSRS (reference sequence). This CDR3 has 16 residues. Trimming stripped 3 bases from V and 1 base from J, with 21 bases between. The CDR3 coding sequence is TGTGCCTTCCCTAGAGCCCCGGGGCCCACCACCGATAAACTCATCTTT. Translation: CAFPRAPGPTTDKLIF.

This clone was recorded a few times. This sequence may be a read error, since a much larger clone differs from it by one base. The chain combines TRDV2 with TRDJ1; 11 nucleotides align to TRDD3. The germline gives CDR1 GEAIGNYY, CDR2 EKD. The CDR3 runs to 21 residues. The trim removed 0 bases at V and 0 bases at J, leaving 17 bases unmatched. The CDR3 DNA is TGTGCCTGTGACACCAGAGGATGGGGGATACGCAGAAACCCATACACCGATAAACTCATCTTT. Amino acids: CACDTRGWGIRRNPYTDKLIF.

By share, this clone counts as medium-sized. This chain joins TRDV1 and TRDJ1; TRDD3 agrees at 11 bases. The CDR3 runs 22 residues. Germline lookup yields CDR1 TSWWSYY and CDR2 QGS. V dropped 2 bases and J dropped 0; count of bases not matched to a gene: 20. The CDR3 DNA sequence: TGTGCTCTTGGGGAATTTATGTCCGACTGGGGGATAGTTAGGGTGTACACCGATAAACTCATCTTT. Encoded protein: CALGEFMSDWGIVRVYTDKLIF.

The table lists this clone with a count of one. The chain couples TRDV1 to TRDJ3, with 8 bases lining up with TRDD3. Germline CDR1 is TSWWSYY and CDR2 is QGS. Germline trimming cut 5 bases from V and 0 bases from J; bases unmatched to any gene: 12. The CDR3 is 20 residues long. CDR3 coding DNA: TGTGCTCTTGGGACTCCTACTGGGGGGCCAAGCTCCTGGGACACCCGACAGATGTTTTTC. Translating it yields CALGTPTGGPSSWDTRQMFF.

In this sample, this clone is large (0.1 to 1%). This chain links TRDV1 with TRDJ1, with D tentatively TRDD2 (5 bases). The CDR3 covers 19 residues. Trimming cost V 3 bases and J 7 bases, with 30 bases left between them. From germline, CDR1 is TSWWSYY and CDR2 QGS. The CDR3 loop is CALGDPSSSQGLSQGKLIF. The CDR3 DNA is TGTGCTCTTGGGGACCCGTCATCTTCCCAGGGGCTGAGCCAGGGTAAACTCATCTTT.

Remarks on this clone: A much larger clone lies a single base off, so this may be a read error. The DNA is left out, because the CDR3 cannot be placed on it with certainty; the CDR3 is given as TCRdb lists it. The V and J genes are TRAV29/DV5 and TRDJ1; the table's D gene call, TRDD3, was not cross checked with the DNA. The CDR3 is made up of 30 amino acids, end residues included. CDR1 and CDR2 from the germline V gene are NSMFDY and ISSIKDK. CDR3 protein: CSVLLCSKPFRLLFPHSTGGPLVITDKLIF.

This clone was found a few times. A read error may be the cause here, since a much bigger clone is one base away. Additional DNA sequences in this sample encode the identical CDR3. J is TRDJ1 and V is TRDV1, with TRDD3 identical over 8 bases. Germline V gene sequence: CDR1 TSWWSYY, CDR2 QGS. The CDR3 totals 21 residues. The CDR3 protein is CALGERFLGWAGGHPTDKLIF. The DNA of the CDR3 is TGTGCTCTCGGGGAACGGTTCCTAGGGTGGGCTGGGGGACACCCCACCGATAAACTCATCTTT.

This clone was detected only a few times. Possible read error: a much larger clone is one base away. V gene TRDV1 combines with J gene TRDJ1; TRDD3 aligns across 11 bases. V was clipped by 0 bases and J by 3 bases; unmatched bases: 21. Germline V lookup: CDR1 TSWWSYY, CDR2 QGS. This CDR3 has 22 residues. This CDR3 reads CALGELRIPTGGWGIPSDKLIF. As DNA, the CDR3 is TGTGCTCTTGGGGAACTAAGAATTCCTACTGGAGGCTGGGGGATACCGTCCGATAAACTCATCTTT.

Comment on this clone: The amino acid sequence in TCRdb belongs to a much larger clone and departs from this DNA's translation at residue 3, likely a sequencing read error; the sequence shown is translated from the DNA. The V and J genes are TRAV38-2/DV8 and TRDJ1, with a possible D match to TRDD3 (6 bases). Trimming stripped 10 bases from V and 0 bases from J, with 19 bases between. CDR1 and CDR2 from the germline V gene are TSESDYY and QEAYKQQN. This CDR3 is built from 15 residues. The CDR3 reads CAHMTGGTNTDKLIF. The CDR3 DNA sequence: TGTGCTCATATGACCGGGGGAACAAACACCGATAAACTCATCTTT.

Sample share makes this clone medium-sized. The rearrangement uses TRDV1 and TRDJ1; no firm D call. Germline loops: CDR1 TSWWSYY, CDR2 QGS. The CDR3 has 19 amino acids. V shed 0 bases and J shed 1 base, with 21 bases lying between them. CDR3 sequence reads: CALGELSFRTPLRTDKLIF. As DNA, the CDR3 is TGTGCTCTTGGGGAACTAAGTTTTAGGACACCTCTCCGCACCGATAAACTCATCTTT.

This clone ranks as large (0.1 to 1%). The gene calls are TRDV3 and TRDJ1; tentatively, D is TRDD1 (5 bases). Germline assignment: CDR1 TVYSNPD and CDR2 GDNSRS (reference sequence). V was pared by 3 bases and J by 2 bases, with 31 bases between. The CDR3 contains 19 residues. CDR3 DNA sequence: TGTGCCTTAAGATCGGCGGTGGGTGGAAATCCGTACTCTACCGATAAACTCATCTTT. Translated, it gives CALRSAVGGNPYSTDKLIF.

Concerning this clone itself: TCRdb's listed protein matches a much larger clone and diverges from this DNA's translation at residue 10, likely through a read error; the protein shown comes from the DNA. V is TRDV2 and J is TRDJ2, with TRDD3 matching over 8 bases. V trimming: 3 bases; J trimming: 4 bases; junction bases outside the gene matches: 12. The germline V gene encodes CDR1 GEAIGNYY and CDR2 EKD. The CDR3 consists of 17 residues. CDR3 DNA: TGTGCCTGTGACCTGGGGATACAGGATCTGGGGACAGCACAACTCTTCTTT. Protein product: CACDLGIQDLGTAQLFF.

Worth noting for this clone: A far larger clone differs by one base, so this is likely a read error. The sample holds other DNA sequences that translate to the same CDR3. V usage is TRDV3 and J usage is TRDJ1, with D possibly being TRDD2 or TRDD3 (7 bases each). The germline gives CDR1 TVYSNPD, CDR2 GDNSRS (reference sequence). The CDR3 sequence is 22 residues long. V dropped 1 base and J dropped 0 bases, with 36 bases sitting between them. For the CDR3, the DNA is TGTGCCTTTATTGGGTTACCGGCCTTCCTCGTCGTGGGATACTCCTACACCGATAAACTCATCTTT. Translation gives CAFIGLPAFLVVGYSYTDKLIF.

Judged by abundance, this clone is large. The V call is TRDV1, the J call TRDJ1, with 9 bases aligning to TRDD3. Unmatched junction bases numbered 22, after V lost 3 bases and J lost 2 bases. Germline CDR1 TSWWSYY, CDR2 QGS. The CDR3 has 21 residues. CDR3 nucleotides: TGTGCTCTTGGGGACCTCCGACAAGTACTGGGGGAAAACCTTATGACCGATAAACTCATCTTT. It is translated as CALGDLRQVLGENLMTDKLIF.

By proportion, this clone is medium-sized. The chain employs TRDV1 and TRDJ1; no reliable D call. Per the germline V gene, CDR1 is TSWWSYY and CDR2 is QGS. The CDR3 sequence is 16 residues long. V was pared by 1 base and J by 4 bases, with 16 bases between. CDR3 loop: CALGEPSLGQIDKLIF. The CDR3 region has the DNA TGTGCTCTTGGGGAACCGTCGTTGGGCCAGATCGATAAACTCATCTTT.

Notes on this clone: A far more abundant clone sits one base away, making this likely a read error. The same CDR3 arises from other DNA sequences in this sample as well. The chain joins TRAV38-2/DV8 to TRDJ1; 11 nucleotides match TRDD3. With V trimmed by 7 bases and J by 0 bases, 38 bases remained unmatched. This CDR3 contains 26 residues. CDR1 TSESDYY and CDR2 QEAYKQQN come from the germline V gene. The CDR3 DNA is TGTGCTTATTCCTGCGTGGATAAGCGATGGTCGGGAGCTTTCTCTACTGGGGGATATTACACCGATAAACTCATCTTT. Protein product: CAYSCVDKRWSGAFSTGGYYTDKLIF.

The J gene was reported as TRDJ2; the V gene went uncalled; TRDD3, the table's D call, lacks a check against the DNA. The CDR3 extends over 27 amino acids. CDR3 DNA: TGCAGTGGTATCAACGCAGAGTACATGGGGGTTTTTCGTAATGATGCCTGTGGTAGTGCTTTGACAGCACAACTCTTCTTT. Its protein is CSGINAEYMGVFRNDACGSALTAQLFF.